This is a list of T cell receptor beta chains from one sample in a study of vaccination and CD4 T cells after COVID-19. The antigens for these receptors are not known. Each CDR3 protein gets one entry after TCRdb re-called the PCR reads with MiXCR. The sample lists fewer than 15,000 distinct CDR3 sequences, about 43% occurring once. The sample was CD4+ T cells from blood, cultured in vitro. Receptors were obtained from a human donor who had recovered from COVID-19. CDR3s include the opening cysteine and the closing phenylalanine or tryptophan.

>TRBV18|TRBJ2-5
CASSPHKETQYF
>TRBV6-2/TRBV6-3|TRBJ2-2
CASSYPREVAGELFF
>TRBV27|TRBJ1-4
CASSFTGVSVEKLFF
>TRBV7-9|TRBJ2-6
CASSLRAGPGANVLTF
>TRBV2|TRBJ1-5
CASSERTENQPQHF
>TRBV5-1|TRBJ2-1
CASSQEGGNGNEQFF
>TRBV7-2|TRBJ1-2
CASSLRTTGYTF
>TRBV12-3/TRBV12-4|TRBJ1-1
CASSWDRGTEAFF
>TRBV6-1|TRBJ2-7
CASSYRDRSFAEQYF
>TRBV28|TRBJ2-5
CASSLTSGRGKTQYF
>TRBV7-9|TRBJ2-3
CASSPITDTQYF
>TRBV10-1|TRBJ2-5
CASSESGLGGTSAWGTQYF
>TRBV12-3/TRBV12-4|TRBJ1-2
CASSVPGQGTGYTF
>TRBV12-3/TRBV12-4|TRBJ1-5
CASSPMGGGHPNQPQHF
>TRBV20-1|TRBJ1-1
CSARRGAGTEAFF
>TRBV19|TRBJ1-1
CASSALGDTEAFF
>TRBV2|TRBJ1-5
CARRPGQGGGQPQHF
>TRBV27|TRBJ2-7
CASSWKRASGLHEQYF
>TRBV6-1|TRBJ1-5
CASRDQGAYQPQHF
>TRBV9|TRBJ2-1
CASSGKGGFSLEQFF
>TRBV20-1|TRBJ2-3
CSARDLRRLAGGTDTQYF
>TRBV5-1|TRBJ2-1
CASSLGLSHYNEQFF
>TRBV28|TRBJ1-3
CASSSPGTGTGNTIYF
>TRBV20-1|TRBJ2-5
CSALTVQETQYF
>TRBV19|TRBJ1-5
CASRPTGSAQHF
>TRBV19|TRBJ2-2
CASSNTGEAGELFF
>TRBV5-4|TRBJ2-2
CASSFGGRANTGELFF
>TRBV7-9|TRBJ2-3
CASSFSGGGMDRTDTQYF
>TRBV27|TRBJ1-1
CASSTSRGRAAITEAFF